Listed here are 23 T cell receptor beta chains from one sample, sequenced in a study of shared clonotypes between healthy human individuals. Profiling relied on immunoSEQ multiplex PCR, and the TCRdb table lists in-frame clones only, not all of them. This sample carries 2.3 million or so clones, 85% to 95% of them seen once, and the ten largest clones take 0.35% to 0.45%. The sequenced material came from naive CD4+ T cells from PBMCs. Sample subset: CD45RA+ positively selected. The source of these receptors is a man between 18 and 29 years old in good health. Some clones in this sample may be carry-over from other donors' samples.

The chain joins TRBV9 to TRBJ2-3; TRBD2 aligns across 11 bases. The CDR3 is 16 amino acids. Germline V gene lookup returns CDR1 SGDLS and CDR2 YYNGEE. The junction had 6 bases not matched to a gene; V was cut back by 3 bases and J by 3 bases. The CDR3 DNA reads TGTGCCAGCAGCGATACCGGGACTAGCGGAACAGATACGCAGTATTTT. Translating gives CASSDTGTSGTDTQYF.

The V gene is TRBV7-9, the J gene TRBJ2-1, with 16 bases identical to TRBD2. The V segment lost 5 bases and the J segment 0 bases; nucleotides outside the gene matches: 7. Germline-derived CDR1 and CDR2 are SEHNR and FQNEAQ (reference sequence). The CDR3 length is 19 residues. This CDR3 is CASSTQGLAGGSSYNEQFF. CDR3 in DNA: TGTGCCAGCAGCACCCAGGGACTAGCGGGAGGGAGCTCCTACAATGAGCAGTTCTTC.

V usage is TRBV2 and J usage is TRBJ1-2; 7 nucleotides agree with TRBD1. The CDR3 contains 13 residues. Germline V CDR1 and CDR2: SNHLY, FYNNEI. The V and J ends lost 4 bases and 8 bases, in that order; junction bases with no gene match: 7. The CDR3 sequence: CASSVGQGDGYTF. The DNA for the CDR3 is TGTGCCAGCAGTGTAGGGCAGGGGGACGGCTACACCTTC.

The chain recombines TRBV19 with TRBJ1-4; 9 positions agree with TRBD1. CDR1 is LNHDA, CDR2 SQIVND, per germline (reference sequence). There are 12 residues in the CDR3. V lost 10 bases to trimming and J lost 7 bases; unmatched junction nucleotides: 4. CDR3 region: CATRDRAEKLFF. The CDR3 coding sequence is TGTGCCACCCGGGACAGGGCTGAAAAACTGTTTTTT.

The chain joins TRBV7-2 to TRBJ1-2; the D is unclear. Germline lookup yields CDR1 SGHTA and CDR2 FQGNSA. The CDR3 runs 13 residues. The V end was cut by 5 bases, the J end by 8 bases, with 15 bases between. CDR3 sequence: CASSPEIRQGYTF. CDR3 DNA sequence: TGTGCCAGCAGCCCTGAAATTCGACAAGGCTACACCTTC.

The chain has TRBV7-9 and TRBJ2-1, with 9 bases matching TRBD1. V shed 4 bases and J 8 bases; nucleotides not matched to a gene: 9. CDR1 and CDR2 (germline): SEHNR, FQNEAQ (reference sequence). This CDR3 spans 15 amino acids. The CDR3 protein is CASSSAGTGIHEQFF. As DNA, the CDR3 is TGTGCCAGCAGCTCGGCCGGGACAGGGATCCATGAGCAGTTCTTC.

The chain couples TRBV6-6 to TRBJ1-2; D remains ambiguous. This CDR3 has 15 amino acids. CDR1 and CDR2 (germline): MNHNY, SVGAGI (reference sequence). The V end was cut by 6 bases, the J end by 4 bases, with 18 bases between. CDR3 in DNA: TGTGCCAGCAGCCCCCCCAATGCTTTGGCCTATGGCTACACCTTC. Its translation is CASSPPNALAYGYTF.

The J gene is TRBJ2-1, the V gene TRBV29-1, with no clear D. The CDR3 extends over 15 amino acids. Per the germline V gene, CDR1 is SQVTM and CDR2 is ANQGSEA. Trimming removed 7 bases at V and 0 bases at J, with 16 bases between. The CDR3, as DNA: TGCAGCGCCCAGAAGGCGTCGAGCTCCTACAATGAGCAGTTCTTC. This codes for CSAQKASSSYNEQFF.

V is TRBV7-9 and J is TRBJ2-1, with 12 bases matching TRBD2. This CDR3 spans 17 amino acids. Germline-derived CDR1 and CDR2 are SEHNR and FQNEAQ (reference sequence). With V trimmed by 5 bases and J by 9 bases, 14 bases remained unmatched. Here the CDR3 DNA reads TGTGCCAGCAGCCAAAGAGATCGTAGACTAGCGGGAGTTGAGCAGTTCTTC. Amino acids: CASSQRDRRLAGVEQFF.

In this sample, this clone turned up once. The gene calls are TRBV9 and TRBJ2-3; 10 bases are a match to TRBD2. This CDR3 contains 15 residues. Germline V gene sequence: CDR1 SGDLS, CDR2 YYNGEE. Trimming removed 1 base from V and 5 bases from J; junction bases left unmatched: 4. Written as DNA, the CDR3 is TGTGCCAGCAGCGTAACTAGCGGGATAAGAGATACGCAGTATTTT. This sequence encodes CASSVTSGIRDTQYF.

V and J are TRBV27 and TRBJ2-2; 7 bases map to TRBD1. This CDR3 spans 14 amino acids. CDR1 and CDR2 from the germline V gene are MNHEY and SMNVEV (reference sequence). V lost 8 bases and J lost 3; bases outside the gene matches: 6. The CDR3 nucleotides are TGTGCCAGCGGCCGGGACAGCTACACCGGGGAGCTGTTTTTT. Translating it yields CASGRDSYTGELFF.

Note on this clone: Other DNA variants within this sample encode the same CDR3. CDR3 coding DNA: TGTGCCAGCAGTCGCGGGGTGGGCGGGGAGCTGTTTTTT. Its translation is CASSRGVGGELFF. The chain couples TRBV2 to TRBJ2-2, with a possible D match to TRBD2 (6 bases). Germline CDR1 is SNHLY and CDR2 is FYNNEI. The germline V and J ends were trimmed by 5 bases and 7 bases, with 11 bases remaining between them. The length of the CDR3 is 13 residues. The whole variable domain, remainder taken from reference TRBV2 and TRBJ2-2, is EPEVTQTPSHQVTQMGQEVILRCVPISNHLYFYWYRQILGQKVEFLVSFYNNEISEKSEIFDDQFSVERPDGSNFTLKIRSTKLEDSAMYFCASSRGVGGELFFGEGSRLTVL.

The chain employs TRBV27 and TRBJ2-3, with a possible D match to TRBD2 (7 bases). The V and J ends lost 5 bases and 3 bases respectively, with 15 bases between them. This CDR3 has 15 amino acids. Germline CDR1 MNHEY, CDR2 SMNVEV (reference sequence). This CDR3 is CASSPNREGTDTQYF. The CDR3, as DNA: TGTGCCAGCAGTCCAAACAGGGAGGGAACAGATACGCAGTATTTT.

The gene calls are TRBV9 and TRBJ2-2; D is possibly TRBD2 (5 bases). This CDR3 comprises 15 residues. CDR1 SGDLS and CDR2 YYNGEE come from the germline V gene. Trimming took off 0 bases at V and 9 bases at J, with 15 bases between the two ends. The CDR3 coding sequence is TGTGCCAGCAGCGTAGCGACCTCGACTACCCGGGAGCTGTTTTTT. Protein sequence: CASSVATSTTRELFF.

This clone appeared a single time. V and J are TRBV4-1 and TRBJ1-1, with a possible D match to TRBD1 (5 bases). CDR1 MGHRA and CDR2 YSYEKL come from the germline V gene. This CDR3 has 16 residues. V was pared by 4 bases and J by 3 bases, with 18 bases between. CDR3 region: CASSLTPGKIDTEAFF. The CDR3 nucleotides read TGCGCCAGCAGCCTCACCCCAGGGAAAATCGACACTGAAGCTTTCTTT.

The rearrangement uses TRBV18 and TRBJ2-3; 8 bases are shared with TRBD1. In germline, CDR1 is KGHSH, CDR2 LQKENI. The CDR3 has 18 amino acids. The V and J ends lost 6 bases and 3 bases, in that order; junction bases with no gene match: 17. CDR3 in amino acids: CASSPLTRTGRSTDTQYF. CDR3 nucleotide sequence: TGTGCCAGCTCCCCCCTTACCCGGACAGGGAGAAGTACAGATACGCAGTATTTT.

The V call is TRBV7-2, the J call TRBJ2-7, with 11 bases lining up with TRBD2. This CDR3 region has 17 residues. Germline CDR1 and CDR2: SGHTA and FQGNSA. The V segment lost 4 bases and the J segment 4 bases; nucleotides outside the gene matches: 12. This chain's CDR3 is CASSSPQTSGSRYEQYF. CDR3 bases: TGTGCCAGCAGCTCCCCCCAAACTAGCGGGAGTCGGTACGAGCAGTACTTC. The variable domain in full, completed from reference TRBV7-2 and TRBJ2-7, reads GAGVSQSPSNKVTEKGKDVELRCDPISGHTALYWYRQSLGQGLEFLIYFQGNSAPDKSGLPSDRFSAERTGGSVSTLTIQRTQQEDSAVYLCASSSPQTSGSRYEQYFGPGTRLTVT.

The CDR3 sequence is CASSSQTQETQYF. As DNA, the CDR3 is TGTGCCAGCAGTTCCCAGACCCAAGAGACCCAGTACTTC. V is TRBV7-3 and J is TRBJ2-5; D is unclear. Trimming took 6 bases from V and 1 from J, leaving 9 bases between them. Germline values: CDR1 SGHTA, CDR2 FQGTGA. The CDR3 contains 13 residues. Supplemented by reference TRBV7-3 and TRBJ2-5, the full variable domain reads GAGVSQTPSNKVTEKGKYVELRCDPISGHTALYWYRQSLGQGPEFLIYFQGTGAADDSGLPNDRFFAVRPEGSVSTLKIQRTERGDSAVYLCASSSQTQETQYFGPGTRLLVL.

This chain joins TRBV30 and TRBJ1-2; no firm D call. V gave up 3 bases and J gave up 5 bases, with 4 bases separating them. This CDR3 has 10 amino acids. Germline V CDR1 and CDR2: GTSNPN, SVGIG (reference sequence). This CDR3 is CAWRGYGYTF. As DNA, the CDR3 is TGTGCCTGGAGAGGGTATGGCTACACCTTC.

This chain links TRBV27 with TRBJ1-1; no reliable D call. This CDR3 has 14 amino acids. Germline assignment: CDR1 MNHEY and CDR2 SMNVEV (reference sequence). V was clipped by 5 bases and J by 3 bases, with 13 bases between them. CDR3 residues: CASSAVGSYTEAFF. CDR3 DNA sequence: TGTGCCAGCAGTGCGGTCGGCAGCTACACTGAAGCTTTCTTT.

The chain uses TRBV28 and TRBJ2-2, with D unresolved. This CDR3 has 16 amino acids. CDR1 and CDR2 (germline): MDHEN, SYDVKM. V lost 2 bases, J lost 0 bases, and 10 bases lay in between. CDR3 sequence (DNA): TGTGCCAGCAGTTTACAGTCCCCCGCGAACACCGGGGAGCTGTTTTTT. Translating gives CASSLQSPANTGELFF.

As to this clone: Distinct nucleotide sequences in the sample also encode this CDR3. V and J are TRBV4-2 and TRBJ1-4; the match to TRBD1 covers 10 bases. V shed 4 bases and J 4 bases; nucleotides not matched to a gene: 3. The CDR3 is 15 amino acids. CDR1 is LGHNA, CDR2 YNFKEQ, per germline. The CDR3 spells CASSPGDRGNEKLFF. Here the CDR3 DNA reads TGTGCCAGCAGCCCCGGGGACAGGGGTAATGAAAAACTGTTTTTT.

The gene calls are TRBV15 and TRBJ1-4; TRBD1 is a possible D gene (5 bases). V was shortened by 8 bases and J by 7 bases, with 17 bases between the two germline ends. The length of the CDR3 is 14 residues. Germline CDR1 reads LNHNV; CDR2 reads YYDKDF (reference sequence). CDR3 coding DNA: TGTGCCACCGGAAAGCAATTTACAGGTGAAAAACTGTTTTTT. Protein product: CATGKQFTGEKLFF.